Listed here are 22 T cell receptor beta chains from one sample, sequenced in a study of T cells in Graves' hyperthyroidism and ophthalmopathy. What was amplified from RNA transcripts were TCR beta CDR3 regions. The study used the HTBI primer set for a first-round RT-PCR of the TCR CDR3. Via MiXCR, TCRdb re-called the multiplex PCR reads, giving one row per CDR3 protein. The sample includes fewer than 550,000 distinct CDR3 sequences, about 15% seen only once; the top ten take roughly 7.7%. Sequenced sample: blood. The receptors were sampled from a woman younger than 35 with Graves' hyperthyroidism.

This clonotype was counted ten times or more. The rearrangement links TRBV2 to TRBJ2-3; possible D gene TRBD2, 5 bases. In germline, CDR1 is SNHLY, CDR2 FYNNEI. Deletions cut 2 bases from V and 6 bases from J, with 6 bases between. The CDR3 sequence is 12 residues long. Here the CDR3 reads CASSERRDTQYF. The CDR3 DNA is TGTGCCAGCAGTGAACGGAGGGATACGCAGTATTTT.

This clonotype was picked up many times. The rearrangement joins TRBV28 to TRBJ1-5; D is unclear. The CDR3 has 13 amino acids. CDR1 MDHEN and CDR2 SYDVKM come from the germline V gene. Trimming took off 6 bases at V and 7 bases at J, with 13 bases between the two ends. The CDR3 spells CASSPPLIQPQHF. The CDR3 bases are TGTGCCAGCAGCCCACCTTTGATACAGCCCCAGCATTTT.

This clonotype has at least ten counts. This CDR3 is CAWSVGNTGSSYEQYF. CDR3 DNA: TGTGCCTGGAGTGTTGGGAACACAGGGAGCTCCTACGAGCAGTACTTC. V and J are TRBV30 and TRBJ2-7; D possibly corresponds to TRBD1 (6 bases). Germline assignment: CDR1 GTSNPN and CDR2 SVGIG (reference sequence). CDR3 size: 16 residues. V lost 0 bases, J lost 0 bases, and 15 bases lay in between.

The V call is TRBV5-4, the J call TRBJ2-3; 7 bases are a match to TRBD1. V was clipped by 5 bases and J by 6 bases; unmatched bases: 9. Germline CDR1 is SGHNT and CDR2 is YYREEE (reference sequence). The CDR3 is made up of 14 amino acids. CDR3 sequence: CASRSGTEGDTQYF. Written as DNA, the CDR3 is TGTGCCAGCAGGTCCGGGACAGAGGGGGATACGCAGTATTTT.

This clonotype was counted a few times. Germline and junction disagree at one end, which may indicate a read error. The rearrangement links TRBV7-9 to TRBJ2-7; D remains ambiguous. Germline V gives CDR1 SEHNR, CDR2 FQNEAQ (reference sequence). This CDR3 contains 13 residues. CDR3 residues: CASSLVVGYGQYF. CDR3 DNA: TGTGCCAGCAGCTTAGTGGTGGGCTACGGGCAGTACTTC.

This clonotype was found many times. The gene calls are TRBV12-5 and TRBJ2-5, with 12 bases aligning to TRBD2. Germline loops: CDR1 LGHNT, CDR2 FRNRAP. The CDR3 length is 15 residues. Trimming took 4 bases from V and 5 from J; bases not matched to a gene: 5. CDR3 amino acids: CASGSSGRAWETQYF. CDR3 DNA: TGTGCTAGTGGTTCTAGCGGGAGGGCCTGGGAGACCCAGTACTTC.

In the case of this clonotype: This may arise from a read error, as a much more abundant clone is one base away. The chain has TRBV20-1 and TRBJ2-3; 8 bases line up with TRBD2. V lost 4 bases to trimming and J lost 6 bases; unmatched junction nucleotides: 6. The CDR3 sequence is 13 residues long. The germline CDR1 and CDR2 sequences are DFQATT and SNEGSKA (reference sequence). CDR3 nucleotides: TGCAGTGCTACGGGAGGGGCGCCGGATACGCAGTATTTT. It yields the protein CSATGGAPDTQYF.

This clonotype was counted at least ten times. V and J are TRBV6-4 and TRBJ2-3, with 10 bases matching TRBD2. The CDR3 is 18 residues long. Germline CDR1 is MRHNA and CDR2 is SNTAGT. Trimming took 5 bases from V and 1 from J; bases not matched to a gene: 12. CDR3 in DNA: TGTGCCAGCAGTAAAGGTTCCTTCGGGACTAGCGGCACAGATACGCAGTATTTT. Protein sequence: CASSKGSFGTSGTDTQYF.

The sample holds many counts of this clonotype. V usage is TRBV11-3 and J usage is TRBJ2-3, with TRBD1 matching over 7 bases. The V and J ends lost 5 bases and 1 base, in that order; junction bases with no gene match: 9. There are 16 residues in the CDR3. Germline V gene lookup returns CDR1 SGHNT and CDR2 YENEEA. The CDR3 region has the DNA TGTGCCAGCAGCCTGAGGACAGGCCGGGGCACAGATACGCAGTATTTT. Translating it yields CASSLRTGRGTDTQYF.

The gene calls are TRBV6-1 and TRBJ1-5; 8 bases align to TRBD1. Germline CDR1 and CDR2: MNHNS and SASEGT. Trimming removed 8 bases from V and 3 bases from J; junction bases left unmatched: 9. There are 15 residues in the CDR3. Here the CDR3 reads CASRTGQAINQPQHF. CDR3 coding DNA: TGTGCCAGCCGGACGGGACAGGCCATCAATCAGCCCCAGCATTTT.

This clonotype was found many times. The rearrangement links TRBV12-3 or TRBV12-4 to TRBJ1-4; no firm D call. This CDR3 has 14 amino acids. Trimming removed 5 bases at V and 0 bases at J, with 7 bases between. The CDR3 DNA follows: TGTGCCAGCAGTGGCACCTCAACTAATGAAAAACTGTTTTTT. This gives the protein CASSGTSTNEKLFF.

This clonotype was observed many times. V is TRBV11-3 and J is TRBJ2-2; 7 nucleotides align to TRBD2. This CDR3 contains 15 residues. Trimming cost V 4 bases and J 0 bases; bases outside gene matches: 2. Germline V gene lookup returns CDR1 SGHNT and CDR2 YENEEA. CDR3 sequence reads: CASSSSGANTGELFF. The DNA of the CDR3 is TGTGCCAGCAGCTCTAGCGGAGCGAACACCGGGGAGCTGTTTTTT.

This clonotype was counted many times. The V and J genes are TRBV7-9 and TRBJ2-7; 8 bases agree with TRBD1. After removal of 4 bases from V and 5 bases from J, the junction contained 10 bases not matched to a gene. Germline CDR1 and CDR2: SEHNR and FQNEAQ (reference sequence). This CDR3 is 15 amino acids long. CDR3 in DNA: TGTGCCAGCAGCTCCCACAGGGGGATAGAGCACGAGCAGTACTTC. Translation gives CASSSHRGIEHEQYF.

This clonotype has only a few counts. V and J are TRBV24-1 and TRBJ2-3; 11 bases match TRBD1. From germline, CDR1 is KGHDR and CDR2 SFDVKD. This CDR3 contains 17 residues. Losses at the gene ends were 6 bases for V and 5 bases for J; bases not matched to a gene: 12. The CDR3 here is CATSPIPGQGELDTQYF. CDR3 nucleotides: TGTGCCACCAGTCCAATTCCGGGACAGGGGGAATTAGATACGCAGTATTTT.

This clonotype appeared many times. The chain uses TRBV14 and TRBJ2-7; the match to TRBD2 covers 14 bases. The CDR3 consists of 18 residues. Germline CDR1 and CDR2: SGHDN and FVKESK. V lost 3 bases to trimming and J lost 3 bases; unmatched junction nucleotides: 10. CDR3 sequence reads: CASSHIVPGLAGVYEQYF. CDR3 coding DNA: TGTGCCAGCAGCCACATTGTCCCGGGACTAGCGGGGGTCTACGAGCAGTACTTC.

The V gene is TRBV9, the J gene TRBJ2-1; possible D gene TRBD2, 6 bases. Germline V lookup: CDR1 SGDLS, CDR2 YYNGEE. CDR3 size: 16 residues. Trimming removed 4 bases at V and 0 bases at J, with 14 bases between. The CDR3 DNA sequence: TGTGCCAGCAGCCCTACCGGGACTGGCTCCTACAATGAGCAGTTCTTC. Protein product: CASSPTGTGSYNEQFF.

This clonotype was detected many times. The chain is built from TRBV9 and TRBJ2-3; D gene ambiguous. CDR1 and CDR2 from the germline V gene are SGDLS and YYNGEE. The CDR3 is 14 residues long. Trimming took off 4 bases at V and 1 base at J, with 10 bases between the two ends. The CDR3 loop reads CASSPTKRTDTQYF. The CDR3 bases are TGTGCCAGCAGCCCAACAAAGCGCACAGATACGCAGTATTTT.

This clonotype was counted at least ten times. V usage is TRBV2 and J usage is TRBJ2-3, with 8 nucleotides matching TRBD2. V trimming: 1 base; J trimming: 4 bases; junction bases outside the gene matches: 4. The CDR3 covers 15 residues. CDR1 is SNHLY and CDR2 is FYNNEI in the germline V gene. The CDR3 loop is CASSEDGGGPDTQYF. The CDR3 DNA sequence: TGTGCCAGCAGTGAAGACGGGGGGGGCCCAGATACGCAGTATTTT.

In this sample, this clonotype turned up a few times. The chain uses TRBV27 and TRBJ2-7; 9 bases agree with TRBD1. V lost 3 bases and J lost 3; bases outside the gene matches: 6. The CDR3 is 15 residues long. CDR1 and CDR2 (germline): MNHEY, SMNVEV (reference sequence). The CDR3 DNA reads TGTGCCAGCAGTTTCACGACAGGGGGTCTCTACGAGCAGTACTTC. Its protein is CASSFTTGGLYEQYF.

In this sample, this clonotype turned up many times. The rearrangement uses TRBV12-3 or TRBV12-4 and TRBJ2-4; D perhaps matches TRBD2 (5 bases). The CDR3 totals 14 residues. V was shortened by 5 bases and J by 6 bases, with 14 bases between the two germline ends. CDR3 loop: CASSPREKGNIQYF. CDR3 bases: TGTGCCAGCAGTCCGAGGGAGAAGGGAAACATTCAGTACTTC.

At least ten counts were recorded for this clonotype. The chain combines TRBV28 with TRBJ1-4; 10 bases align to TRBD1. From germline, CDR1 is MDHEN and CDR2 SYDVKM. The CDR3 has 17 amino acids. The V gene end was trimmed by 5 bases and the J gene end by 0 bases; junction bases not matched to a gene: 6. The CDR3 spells CASSLLGTGATNEKLFF. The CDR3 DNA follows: TGTGCCAGCAGTCTCTTGGGGACAGGGGCAACTAATGAAAAACTGTTTTTT.

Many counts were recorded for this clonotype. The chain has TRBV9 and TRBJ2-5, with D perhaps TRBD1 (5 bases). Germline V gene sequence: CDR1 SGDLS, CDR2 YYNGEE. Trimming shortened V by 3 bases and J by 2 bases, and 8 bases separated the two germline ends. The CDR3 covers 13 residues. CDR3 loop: CASSGGHQETQYF. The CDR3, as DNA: TGTGCCAGCAGCGGTGGACATCAAGAGACCCAGTACTTC. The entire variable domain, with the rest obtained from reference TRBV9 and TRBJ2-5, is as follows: DSGVTQTPKHLITATGQRVTLRCSPRSGDLSVYWYQQSLDQGLQFLIQYYNGEERAKGNILERFSAQQFPDLHSELNLSSLELGDSALYFCASSGGHQETQYFGPGTRLLVL.